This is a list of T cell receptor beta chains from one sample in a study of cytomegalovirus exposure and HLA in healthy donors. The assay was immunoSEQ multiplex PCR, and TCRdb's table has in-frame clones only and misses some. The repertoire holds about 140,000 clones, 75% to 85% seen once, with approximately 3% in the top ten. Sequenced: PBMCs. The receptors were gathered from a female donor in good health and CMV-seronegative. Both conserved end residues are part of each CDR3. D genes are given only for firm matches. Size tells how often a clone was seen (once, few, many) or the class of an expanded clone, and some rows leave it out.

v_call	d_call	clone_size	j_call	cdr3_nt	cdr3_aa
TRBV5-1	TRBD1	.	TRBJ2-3	TGCGCCAGCAGCTTCGAGACAGGGGATGTGGGAGATACGCAGTATTTT	CASSFETGDVGDTQYF
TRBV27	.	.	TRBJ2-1	TGTGCCAGCAGTCTATACAATGAGCAGTTCTTC	CASSLYNEQFF
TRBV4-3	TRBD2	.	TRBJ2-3	TGCGCCAGCAGCCAAGAGACATCCTGGGACTACAGCACAGATACGCAGTATTTT	CASSQETSWDYSTDTQYF
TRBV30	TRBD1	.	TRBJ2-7	TGTGCCTGGAGTGTTAGGGCAGGGGGCTACTACGAGCAGTACTTC	CAWSVRAGGYYEQYF
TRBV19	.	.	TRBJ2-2	TGTGCCAGTGGGTTCGATCTGGGGGCCGGTGGTACCGGGGAGCTGTTTTTT	CASGFDLGAGGTGELFF
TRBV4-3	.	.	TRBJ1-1	TGCGCCAGCAGCCAAGATTACTCCTTCAGGCCGGTTAACACTGAAGCTTTCTTT	CASSQDYSFRPVNTEAFF
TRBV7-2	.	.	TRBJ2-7	TGTGCCAGCAGCCAGTCCCTCTTCTACGAGCAGTACTTC	CASSQSLFYEQYF
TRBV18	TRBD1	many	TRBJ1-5	TGTGCCAGCTCACCCGCCGGACAGGGGTATCAGCCCCAGCATTTT	CASSPAGQGYQPQHF
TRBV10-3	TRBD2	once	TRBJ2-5	TGTGCCATCGGGGAGCGGGAGGCCCCAGAGACCCAGTACTTC	CAIGEREAPETQYF
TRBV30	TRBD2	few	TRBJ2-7	TGTGCCTGGAGTGTAAAGACTAGCGGGCCCTACGAGCAGTACTTC	CAWSVKTSGPYEQYF
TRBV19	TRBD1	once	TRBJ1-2	TGTGCCAGTAGTATAGACGCACAGGGGCAAACCCGTGGCTACACCTTC	CASSIDAQGQTRGYTF
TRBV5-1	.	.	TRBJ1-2	TGCGCCAGCGGCAACACCGACTATGGCTACACCTTC	CASGNTDYGYTF
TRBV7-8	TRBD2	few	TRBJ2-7	TGTGCCAGCAGCTTATGGCGGGGGGACACCTACGAGCAGTACTTC	CASSLWRGDTYEQYF
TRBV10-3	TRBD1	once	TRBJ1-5	TGTGCCATCAGTCCGGACAGGAGCAATCAGCCCCAGCATTTT	CAISPDRSNQPQHF
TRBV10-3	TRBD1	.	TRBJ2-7	TGTGCCATCAGCCTCAGGGACAGGGTGTACTTC	CAISLRDRVYF
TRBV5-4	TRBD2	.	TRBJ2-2	TGTGCCAGCAGCCCGGACCCGACTAGCCCCACCGGGGAGCTGTTTTTT	CASSPDPTSPTGELFF
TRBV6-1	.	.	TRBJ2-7	TGTGCCAGCACCACAGGTTATCAGAACGAGCAGTACTTC	CASTTGYQNEQYF
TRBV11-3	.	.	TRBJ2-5	TGTGCCAGCAGCTCCGGACTCAGACAAGAGACCCAGTACTTC	CASSSGLRQETQYF
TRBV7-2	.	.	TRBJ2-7	TGTGCCAGCAGCTCGGTCCCCCGCTACGAGCAGTACTTC	CASSSVPRYEQYF
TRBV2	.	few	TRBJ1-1	TGTGCCAGCAGTGAAGGGGGGGTAGTACGGACTGAAGCTTTCTTT	CASSEGGVVRTEAFF